The clone carrying this T cell receptor (beta chain) was observed a single time. Its antigen remains unknown. This specimen belongs to a study of cytomegalovirus exposure and HLA in healthy donors. Study information: Clustering assigned about 80% of the roughly 400 genotyped donors to the Caucasian-associated ancestry cluster. The study, taken as a whole, reports: Certain sequence variants were highly shared and formed a cluster, and this cluster was likely a sequencing artifact. In a later analysis, TCR association rates varied by HLA locus: DRB1 most, HLA-C fewest. TCR beta V segments were, for the most part, productive about 87% or about 30% of the time in an earlier analysis.

CDR3 length: 13 residues. The ends were cut back, 5 bases at V and 5 bases at J, with 12 bases in the middle. Germline CDR1 MNHNY, CDR2 SVGAGI (reference sequence). The PCR was carried out with 60 Vbeta primers and 13 Jbeta primers. Measured with immunoSEQ multiplex PCR; TCRdb has only the in-frame clones, and not every one. The data show 240,000 or so clones, around 81% seen once. This clonotype originated in a woman aged 60 to 75 in good health and CMV-seropositive. This chain uses TRBV6-6 with TRBJ1-1; D call uncertain. Sequenced material: PBMCs. The CDR3 protein is CASSKHRLTEAFF. The DNA of the CDR3 is TGTGCCAGCAGTAAGCACAGATTGACTGAAGCTTTCTTT.